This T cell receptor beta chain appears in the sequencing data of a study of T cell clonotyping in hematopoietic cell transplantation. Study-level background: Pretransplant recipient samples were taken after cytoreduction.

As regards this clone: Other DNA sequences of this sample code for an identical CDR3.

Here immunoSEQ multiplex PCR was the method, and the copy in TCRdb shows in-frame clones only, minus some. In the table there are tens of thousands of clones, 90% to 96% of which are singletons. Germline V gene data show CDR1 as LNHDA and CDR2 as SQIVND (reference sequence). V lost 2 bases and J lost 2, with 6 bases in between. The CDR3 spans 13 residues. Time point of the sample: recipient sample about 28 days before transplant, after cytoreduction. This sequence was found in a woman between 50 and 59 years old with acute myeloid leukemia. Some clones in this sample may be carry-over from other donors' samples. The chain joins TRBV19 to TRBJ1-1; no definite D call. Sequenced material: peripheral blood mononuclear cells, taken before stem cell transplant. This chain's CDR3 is CASSIRLNTEAFF. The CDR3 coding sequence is TGTGCCAGTAGTATACGGCTAAACACTGAAGCTTTCTTT. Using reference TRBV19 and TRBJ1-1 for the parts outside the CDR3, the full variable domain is DGGITQSPKYLFRKEGQNVTLSCEQNLNHDAMYWYRQDPGQGLRLIYYSQIVNDFQKGDIAEGYSVSREKKESFPLTVTSAQKNPTAFYLCASSIRLNTEAFFGQGTRLTVV.